These 5 T cell receptor beta chains originate from one sample sequenced in a study of blood T cells in healthy people across ages. The second PCR ran roughly 6 to 11 cycles with a sample-barcoded 5' primer and J-beta primers. Each CDR3 protein gets one entry after TCRdb re-called the 5' RACE reads with MiXCR. This table has 550,000 to 750,000 distinct CDR3 sequences, roughly 21% appearing once. The sequencing sample was made of blood. Every receptor here comes from a man between 65 and 85 years old in good health.

Ten or more counts support this clonotype. The chain has TRBV13 and TRBJ2-1; 14 bases agree with TRBD2. The germline V gene encodes CDR1 PRHDT and CDR2 FYEKMQ (reference sequence). V dropped 5 bases and J dropped 3; count of bases not matched to a gene: 6. The CDR3 runs 17 residues. The CDR3 DNA reads TGTGCCAGCAGCCGGGGACTAGCGGGAGTGGGCTACAATGAGCAGTTCTTC. Its translation is CASSRGLAGVGYNEQFF.

V is TRBV15 and J is TRBJ2-1; 8 bases are shared with TRBD2. CDR1 is LNHNV and CDR2 is YYDKDF in the germline V gene (reference sequence). Trimming took 5 bases from V and 4 from J; bases not matched to a gene: 7. This CDR3 spans 15 amino acids. The CDR3 bases are TGTGCCACCAGCCCGGTAGCGGGAAAATACAATGAGCAGTTCTTC. This codes for CATSPVAGKYNEQFF.

V is TRBV29-1 and J is TRBJ2-3, with 7 bases lining up with TRBD2. V was clipped by 4 bases and J by 0 bases; unmatched bases: 10. The CDR3 spans 16 residues. Germline CDR1 and CDR2: SQVTM and ANQGSEA. The CDR3 DNA reads TGCAGCGTTGCTCGGGCTAGCGGTTTTAGCACAGATACGCAGTATTTT. Amino acid sequence: CSVARASGFSTDTQYF.

The rearrangement links TRBV7-3 to TRBJ2-3, with D tentatively TRBD1 (6 bases). CDR3 length equals 15 residues. Germline V gene lookup returns CDR1 SGHTA and CDR2 FQGTGA. V shed 1 base and J shed 8 bases, with 16 bases lying between them. The CDR3 DNA reads as TGTGCCAGCAGCTTAAGTCCCACAGGGAGTGGTACGCAGTATTTT. As protein: CASSLSPTGSGTQYF.

V gene TRBV12-3 or TRBV12-4 combines with J gene TRBJ2-3; no clear D. With 7 bases removed from V and 4 bases from J, the gap between germline ends came to 18 bases. The CDR3 has 15 residues. CDR3 nucleotides: TGTGCCAGCACAACCCGGACCACAAGCTCAGATACGCAGTATTTT. Protein: CASTTRTTSSDTQYF.